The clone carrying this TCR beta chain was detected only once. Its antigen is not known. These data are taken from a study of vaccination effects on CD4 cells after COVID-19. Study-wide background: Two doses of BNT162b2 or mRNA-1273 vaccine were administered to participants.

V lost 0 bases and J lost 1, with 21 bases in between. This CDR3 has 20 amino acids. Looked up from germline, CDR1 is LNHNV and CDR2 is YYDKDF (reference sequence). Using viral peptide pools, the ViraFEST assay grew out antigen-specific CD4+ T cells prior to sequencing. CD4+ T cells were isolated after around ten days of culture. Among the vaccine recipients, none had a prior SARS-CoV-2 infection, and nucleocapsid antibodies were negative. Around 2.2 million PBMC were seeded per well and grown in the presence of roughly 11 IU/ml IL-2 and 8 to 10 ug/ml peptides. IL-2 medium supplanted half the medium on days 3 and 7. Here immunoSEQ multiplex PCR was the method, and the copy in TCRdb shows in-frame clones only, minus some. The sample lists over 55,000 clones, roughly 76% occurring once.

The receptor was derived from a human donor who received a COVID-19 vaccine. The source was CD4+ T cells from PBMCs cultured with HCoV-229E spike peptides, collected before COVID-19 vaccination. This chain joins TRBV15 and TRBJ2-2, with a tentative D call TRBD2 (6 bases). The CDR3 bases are TGTGCCACCAGCAGAGATCGACTATCTTTGCTGACTAGGAACACCGGGGAGCTGTTTTTT. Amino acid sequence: CATSRDRLSLLTRNTGELFF.